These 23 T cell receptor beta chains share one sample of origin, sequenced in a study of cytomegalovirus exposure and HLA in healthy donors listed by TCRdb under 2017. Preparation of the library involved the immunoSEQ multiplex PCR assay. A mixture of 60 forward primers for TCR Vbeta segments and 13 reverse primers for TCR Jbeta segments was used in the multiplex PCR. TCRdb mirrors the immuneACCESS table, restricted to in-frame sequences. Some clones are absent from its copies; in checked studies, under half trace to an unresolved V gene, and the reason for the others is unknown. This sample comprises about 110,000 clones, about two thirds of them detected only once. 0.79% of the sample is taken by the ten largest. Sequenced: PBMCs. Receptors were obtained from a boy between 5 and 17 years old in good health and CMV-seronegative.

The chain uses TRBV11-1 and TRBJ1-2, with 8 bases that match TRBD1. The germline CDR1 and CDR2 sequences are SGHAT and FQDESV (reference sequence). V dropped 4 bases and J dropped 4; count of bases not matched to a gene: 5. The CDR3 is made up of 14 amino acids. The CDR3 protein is CASSYDQGAYGYTF. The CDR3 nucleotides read TGTGCCAGCAGCTATGATCAGGGGGCCTATGGCTACACCTTC.

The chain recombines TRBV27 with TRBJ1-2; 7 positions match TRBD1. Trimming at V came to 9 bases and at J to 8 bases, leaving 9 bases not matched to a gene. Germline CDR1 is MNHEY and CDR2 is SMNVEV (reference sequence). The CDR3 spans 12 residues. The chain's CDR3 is CASKQGFGGYTF. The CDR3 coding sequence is TGTGCCAGTAAACAGGGGTTCGGGGGCTACACCTTC.

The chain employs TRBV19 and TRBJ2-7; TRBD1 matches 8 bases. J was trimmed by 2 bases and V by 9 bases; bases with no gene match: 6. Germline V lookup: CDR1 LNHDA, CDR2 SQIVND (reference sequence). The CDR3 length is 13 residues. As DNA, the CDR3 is TGTGCCAGCCGGGACAGGACCACCTACGAGCAGTACTTC. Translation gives CASRDRTTYEQYF.

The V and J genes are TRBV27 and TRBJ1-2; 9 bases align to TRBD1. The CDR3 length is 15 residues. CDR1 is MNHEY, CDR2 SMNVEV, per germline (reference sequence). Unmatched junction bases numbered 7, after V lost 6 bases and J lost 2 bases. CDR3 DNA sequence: TGTGCCAGCAGCTCCGGACAGGGGACCAACTATGGCTACACCTTC. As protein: CASSSGQGTNYGYTF.

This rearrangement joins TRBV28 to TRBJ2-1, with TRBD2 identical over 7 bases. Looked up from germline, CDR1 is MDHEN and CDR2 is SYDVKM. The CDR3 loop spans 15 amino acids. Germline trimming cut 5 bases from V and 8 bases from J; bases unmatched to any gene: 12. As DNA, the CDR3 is TGTGCCAGCAGTCCCCGGGAGGCCCCTGGGGATGAGCAGTTCTTC. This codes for CASSPREAPGDEQFF.

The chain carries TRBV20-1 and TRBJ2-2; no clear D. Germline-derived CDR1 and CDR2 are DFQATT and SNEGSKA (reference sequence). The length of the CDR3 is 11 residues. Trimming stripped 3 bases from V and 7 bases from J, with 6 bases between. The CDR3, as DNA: TGCAGTGCTAGTTCCAACGGGGAGCTGTTTTTT. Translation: CSASSNGELFF.

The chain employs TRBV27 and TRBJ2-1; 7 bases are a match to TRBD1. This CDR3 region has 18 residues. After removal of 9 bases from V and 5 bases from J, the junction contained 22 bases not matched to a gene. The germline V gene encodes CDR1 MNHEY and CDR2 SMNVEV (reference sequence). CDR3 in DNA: TGTGCCAGTAGAAAGACAGGGACCAGACCAGGTGGTAACAATGAGCAGTTCTTC. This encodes CASRKTGTRPGGNNEQFF.

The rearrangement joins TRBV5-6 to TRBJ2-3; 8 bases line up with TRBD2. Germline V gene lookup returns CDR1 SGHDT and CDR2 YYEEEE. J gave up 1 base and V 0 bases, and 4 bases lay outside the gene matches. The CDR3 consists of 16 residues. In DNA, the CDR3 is TGTGCCAGCAGCTTGGCCTCGGGACTAGGCACAGATACGCAGTATTTT. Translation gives CASSLASGLGTDTQYF.

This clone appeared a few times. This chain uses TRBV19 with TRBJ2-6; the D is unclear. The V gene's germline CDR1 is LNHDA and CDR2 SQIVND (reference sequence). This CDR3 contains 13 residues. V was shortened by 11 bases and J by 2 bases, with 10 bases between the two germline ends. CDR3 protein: CAGRTAGANVLTF. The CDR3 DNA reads TGTGCCGGCCGTACAGCTGGGGCCAACGTCCTGACTTTC.

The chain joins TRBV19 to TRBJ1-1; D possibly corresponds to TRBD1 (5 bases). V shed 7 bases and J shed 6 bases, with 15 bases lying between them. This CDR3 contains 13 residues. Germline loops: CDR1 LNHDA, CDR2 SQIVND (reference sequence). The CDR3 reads CASNVGGGAEAFF. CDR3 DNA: TGTGCCAGTAACGTGGGCGGGGGAGCTGAAGCTTTCTTT. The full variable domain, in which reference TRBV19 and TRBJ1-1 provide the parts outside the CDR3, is DGGITQSPKYLFRKEGQNVTLSCEQNLNHDAMYWYRQDPGQGLRLIYYSQIVNDFQKGDIAEGYSVSREKKESFPLTVTSAQKNPTAFYLCASNVGGGAEAFFGQGTRLTVV.

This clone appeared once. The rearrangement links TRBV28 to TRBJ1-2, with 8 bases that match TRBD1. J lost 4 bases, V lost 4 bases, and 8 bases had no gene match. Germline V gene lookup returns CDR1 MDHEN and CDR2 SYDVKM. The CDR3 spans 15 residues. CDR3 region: CASSSPDRVGYGYTF. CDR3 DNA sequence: TGTGCCAGCAGTTCCCCGGACAGGGTCGGCTATGGCTACACCTTC.

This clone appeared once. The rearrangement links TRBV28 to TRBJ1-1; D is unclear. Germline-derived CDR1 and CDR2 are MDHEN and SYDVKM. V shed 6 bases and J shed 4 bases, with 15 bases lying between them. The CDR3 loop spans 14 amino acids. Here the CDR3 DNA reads TGTGCCAGCAGCCCGTCTCGGGTCTTCACTGAAGCTTTCTTT. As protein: CASSPSRVFTEAFF. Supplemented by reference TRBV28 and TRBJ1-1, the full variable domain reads DVKVTQSSRYLVKRTGEKVFLECVQDMDHENMFWYRQDPGLGLRLIYFSYDVKMKEKGDIPEGYSVSREKKERFSLILESASTNQTSMYLCASSPSRVFTEAFFGQGTRLTVV.

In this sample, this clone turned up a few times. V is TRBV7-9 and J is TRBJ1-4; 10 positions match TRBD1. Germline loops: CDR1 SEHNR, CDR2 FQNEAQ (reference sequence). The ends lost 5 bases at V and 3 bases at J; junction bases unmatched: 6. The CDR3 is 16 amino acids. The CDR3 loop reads CASSRQGAGANEKLFF. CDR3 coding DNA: TGTGCCAGCAGCCGACAGGGGGCCGGGGCTAATGAAAAACTGTTTTTT.

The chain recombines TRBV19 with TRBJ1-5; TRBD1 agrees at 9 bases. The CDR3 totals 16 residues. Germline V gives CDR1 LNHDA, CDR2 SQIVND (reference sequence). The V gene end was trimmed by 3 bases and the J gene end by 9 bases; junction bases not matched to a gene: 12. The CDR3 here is CASSILGQGRLGPQHF. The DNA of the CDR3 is TGTGCCAGTAGTATCTTGGGACAGGGCCGTCTGGGGCCCCAGCATTTT.

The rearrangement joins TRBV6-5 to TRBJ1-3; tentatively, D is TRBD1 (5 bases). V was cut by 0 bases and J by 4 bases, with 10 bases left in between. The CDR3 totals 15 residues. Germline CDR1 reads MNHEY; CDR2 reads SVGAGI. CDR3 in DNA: TGTGCCAGCAGTTACTCGCCGGGGGGAGGAAACACCATATATTTT. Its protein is CASSYSPGGGNTIYF.

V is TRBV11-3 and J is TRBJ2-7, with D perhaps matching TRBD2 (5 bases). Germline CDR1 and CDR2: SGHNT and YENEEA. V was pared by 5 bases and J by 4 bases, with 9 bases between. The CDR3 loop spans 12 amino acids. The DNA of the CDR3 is TGTGCCAGCAGCCTGGAGGATTACGAGCAGTACTTC. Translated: CASSLEDYEQYF.

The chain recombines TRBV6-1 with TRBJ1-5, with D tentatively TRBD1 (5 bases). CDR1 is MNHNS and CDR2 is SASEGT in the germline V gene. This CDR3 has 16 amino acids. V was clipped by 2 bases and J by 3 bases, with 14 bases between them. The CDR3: CASSEREGTFNQPQHF. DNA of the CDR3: TGTGCCAGCAGTGAACGGGAGGGGACCTTCAATCAGCCCCAGCATTTT.

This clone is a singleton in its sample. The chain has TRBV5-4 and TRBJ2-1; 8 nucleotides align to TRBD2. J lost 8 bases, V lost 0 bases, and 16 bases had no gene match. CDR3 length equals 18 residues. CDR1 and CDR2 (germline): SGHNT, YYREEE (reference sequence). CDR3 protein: CASSLGPFGAGGIDEQFF. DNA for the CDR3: TGTGCCAGCAGCTTGGGCCCTTTTGGGGCGGGAGGTATCGATGAGCAGTTCTTC.

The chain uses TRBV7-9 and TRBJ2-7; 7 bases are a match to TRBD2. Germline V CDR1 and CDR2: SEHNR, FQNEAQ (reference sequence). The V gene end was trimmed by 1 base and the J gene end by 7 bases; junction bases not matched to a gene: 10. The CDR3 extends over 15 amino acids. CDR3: CASSLDIAGEGEQYF. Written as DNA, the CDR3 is TGTGCCAGCAGCTTAGATATTGCGGGAGAGGGTGAGCAGTACTTC.

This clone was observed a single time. The CDR3 DNA reads as TGCGCCAGCAGCTTGGCCCAGGGCGCAATGCAACAAGAGACCCAGTACTTC. It encodes CASSLAQGAMQQETQYF. V usage is TRBV5-1 and J usage is TRBJ2-5, with a possible D match to TRBD1 (5 bases). V was pared by 0 bases and J by 2 bases, with 17 bases between. This CDR3 has 17 residues. Looked up from germline, CDR1 is SGHRS and CDR2 is YFSETQ.

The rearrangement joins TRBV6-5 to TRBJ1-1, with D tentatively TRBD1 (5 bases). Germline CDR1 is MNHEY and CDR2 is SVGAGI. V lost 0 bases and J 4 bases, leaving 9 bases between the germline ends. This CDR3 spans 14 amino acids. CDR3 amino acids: CASSYSTRVTEAFF. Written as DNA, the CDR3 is TGTGCCAGCAGTTACTCCACCAGGGTCACTGAAGCTTTCTTT.

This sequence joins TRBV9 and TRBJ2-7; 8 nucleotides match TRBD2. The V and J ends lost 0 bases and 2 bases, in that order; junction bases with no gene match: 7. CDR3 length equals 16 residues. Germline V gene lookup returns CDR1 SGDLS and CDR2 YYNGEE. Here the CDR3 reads CASSVDGSGMAYEQYF. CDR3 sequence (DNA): TGTGCCAGCAGCGTAGACGGTAGCGGGATGGCCTACGAGCAGTACTTC.

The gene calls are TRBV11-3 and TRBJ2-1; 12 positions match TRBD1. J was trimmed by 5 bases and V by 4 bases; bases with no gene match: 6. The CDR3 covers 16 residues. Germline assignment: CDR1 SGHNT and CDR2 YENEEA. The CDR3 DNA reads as TGTGCCAGCAGCTCCGGGACAGGGGGCCGCAACAATGAGCAGTTCTTC. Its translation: CASSSGTGGRNNEQFF.